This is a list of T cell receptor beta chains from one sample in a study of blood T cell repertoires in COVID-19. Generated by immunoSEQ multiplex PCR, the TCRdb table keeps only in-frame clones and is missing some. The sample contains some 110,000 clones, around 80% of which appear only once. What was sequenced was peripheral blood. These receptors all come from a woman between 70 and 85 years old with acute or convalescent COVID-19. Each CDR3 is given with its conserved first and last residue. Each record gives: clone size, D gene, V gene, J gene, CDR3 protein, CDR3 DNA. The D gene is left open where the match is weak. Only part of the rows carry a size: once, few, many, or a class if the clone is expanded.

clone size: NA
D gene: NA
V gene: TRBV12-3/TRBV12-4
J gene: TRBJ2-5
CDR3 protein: CASSWRGETQYF
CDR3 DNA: TGTGCCAGCAGTTGGCGAGGAGAGACCCAGTACTTC

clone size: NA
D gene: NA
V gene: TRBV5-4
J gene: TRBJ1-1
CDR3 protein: CASSVDRDTEAFF
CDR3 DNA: TGTGCCAGCAGCGTGGACCGGGACACTGAAGCTTTCTTT

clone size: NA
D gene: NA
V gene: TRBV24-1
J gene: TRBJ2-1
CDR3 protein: CATSDVFTHEQFF
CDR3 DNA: TGTGCCACCAGTGATGTGTTTACTCATGAGCAGTTCTTC

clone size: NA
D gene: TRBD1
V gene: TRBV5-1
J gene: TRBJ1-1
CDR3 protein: CASSLGTGGDTEAFF
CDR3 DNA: TGCGCCAGCAGCTTGGGAACAGGGGGCGACACTGAAGCTTTCTTT

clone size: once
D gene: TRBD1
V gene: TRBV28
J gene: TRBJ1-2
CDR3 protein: CASSSTGEPNYGYTF
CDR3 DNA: TGTGCCAGCAGTTCGACAGGGGAACCCAACTATGGCTACACCTTC

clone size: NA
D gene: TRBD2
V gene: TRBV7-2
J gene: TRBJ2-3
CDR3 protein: CASSLSSGGSTDTQYF
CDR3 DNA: TGTGCCAGCAGCTTATCTAGCGGGGGAAGCACAGATACGCAGTATTTT

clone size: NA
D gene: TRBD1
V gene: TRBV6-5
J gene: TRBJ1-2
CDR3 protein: CATGTGVLNYGYTF
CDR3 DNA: TGTGCCACCGGGACAGGGGTTTTAAACTATGGCTACACCTTC

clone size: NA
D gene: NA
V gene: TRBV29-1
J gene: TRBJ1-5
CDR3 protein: CSAGGPNQPQHF
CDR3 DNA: TGCAGCGCCGGGGGGCCGAATCAGCCCCAGCATTTT

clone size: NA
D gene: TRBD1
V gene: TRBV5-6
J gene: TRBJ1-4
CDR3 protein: CASSWTGATNEKLFF
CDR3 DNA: TGTGCCAGCAGCTGGACAGGCGCAACTAATGAAAAACTGTTTTTT

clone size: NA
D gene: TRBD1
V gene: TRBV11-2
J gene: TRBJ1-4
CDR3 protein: CASSLAGGQTNEKLFF
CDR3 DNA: TGTGCCAGCAGCCTCGCAGGGGGCCAGACTAATGAAAAACTGTTTTTT

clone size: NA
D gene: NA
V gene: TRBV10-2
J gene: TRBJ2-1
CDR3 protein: CASSTYTGPGHRNEQFF
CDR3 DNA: TGCGCCAGCAGTACCTACACCGGGCCGGGACACCGCAATGAGCAGTTCTTC

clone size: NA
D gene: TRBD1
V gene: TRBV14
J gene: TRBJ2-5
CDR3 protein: CASSLDRVRKETQYF
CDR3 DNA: TGTGCCAGCAGCCTAGACAGGGTAAGAAAAGAGACCCAGTACTTC

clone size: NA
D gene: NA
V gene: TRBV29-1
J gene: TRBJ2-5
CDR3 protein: CSGRLTGGPQYF
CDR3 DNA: TGCAGTGGTAGGCTCACCGGAGGGCCCCAGTACTTC

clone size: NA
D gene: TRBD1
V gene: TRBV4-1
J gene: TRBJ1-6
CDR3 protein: CASSQGTGENFHF
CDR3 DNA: TGCGCCAGCAGCCAAGGGACAGGGGAAAACTTCCACTTT

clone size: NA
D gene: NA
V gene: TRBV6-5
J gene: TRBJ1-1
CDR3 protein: CASSYSGENTEAFF
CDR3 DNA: TGTGCCAGCAGTTACTCGGGCGAAAACACTGAAGCTTTCTTT

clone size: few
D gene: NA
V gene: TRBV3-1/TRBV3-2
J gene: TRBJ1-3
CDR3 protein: CASSQDGGYGNTIYF
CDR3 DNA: TGTGCCAGCAGCCAAGATGGAGGCTATGGAAACACCATATATTTT